This TCR beta chain was sequenced during a study of T cells in Graves' hyperthyroidism and ophthalmopathy. Subjects aged 18 to 65 presented with newly diagnosed hyperthyroidism of less than 2 months' duration. Uncontrolled infection, other autoimmune disease, pregnancy or lactation disqualified patients from enrolment. Fresh peripheral blood, 8 to 10 ml, was the source of the PBMCs. The table lists this clonotype with many counts. Regions amplified from RNA transcripts were the TCR beta CDR3 regions. HTBI primers drove first-round RT-PCR of the TCR CDR3. TCRdb re-analysed the multiplex PCR reads in MiXCR, keeping a single row per CDR3 protein. In the table there are roughly 300,000 distinct CDR3 sequences, approximately 15% of which are singletons. Looked up from germline, CDR1 is SNHLY and CDR2 is FYNNEI. This CDR3 is built from 19 residues. The junction had 9 bases not matched to a gene; V was cut back by 1 base and J by 3 bases.

The V and J genes are TRBV2 and TRBJ2-2, with 12 positions matching TRBD2. The sequencing input was blood. The TCR comes from a woman under 40 with Graves' hyperthyroidism. Here the CDR3 reads CASSEGPSGRAEDTGELFF. CDR3 nucleotide sequence: TGTGCCAGCAGTGAAGGTCCTAGCGGGAGGGCGGAGGACACCGGGGAGCTGTTTTTT.